This T cell receptor (beta chain) was captured in a study of cytomegalovirus exposure and HLA in healthy donors (dated 2017 in TCRdb). Study-wide context: According to an earlier analysis of 587 of the donors, 150 million to 200 million T cells yielded 90 million to 140 million unique TCR beta sequences and around 280 Gb of sequence data. The later analysis used no new phenotypic data to find candidate immune exposures, relying instead on TCR beta sequences and their occurrence across donors. In a later analysis, previously published TCR beta repertoires from 500 to 750 donors were re-analyzed and high-resolution HLA genotyping was added so that TCR occurrence patterns could be studied. A later genetic analysis used genome-wide SNP genotypes for 398 of the 666 donors, treating that subset as a discovery cohort. An earlier analysis of approximately 580 of the donors used high-throughput TCR beta sequencing to judge whether each TCR beta V gene segment behaved as functional or pseudogenic. Among several hundred genotyped donors of the cohort, an average of approximately 220,000 unique TCR beta nucleotide sequences was sequenced per donor, of which about 18% were non-productive. The study used immunosequencing to profile the T cell repertoires of under 700 subjects and linked those repertoires to cytomegalovirus serostatus. Donor age, sex, ethnicity and CMV serostatus were compiled alongside the repertoire data. The aim of the study was to test whether cataloging public T cell receptors could identify signatures of past pathogen exposure. A few DR-DQ haplotypes were handled as single units for association and clustering because linkage in the cohort was strong. An early release that covered more than 550 HLA-typed donors contained approximately 320 gigabases of sequencing data and roughly 84 million unique TCR sequences. Both class I and class II loci were covered by HLA typing, at four-digit resolution. To predict cytomegalovirus infection status, the study brought together high-throughput TCR immunosequencing, statistical association of individual TCRs with disease status, and machine learning. A separate validation cohort of over 95 different subjects was used in addition to the roughly 720-subject first cohort. Every repertoire in the discovery cohort had been generated on one and the same sequencing platform. Of the 300 to 450 genotyped donors, approximately 81% were placed in the genetic ancestry cluster associated with self-reported Caucasian donors. The number of donors typed differed by locus, with roughly 620-630 for A, B, C, DRB1 and DQB1, around 560 for DQA1, 606 for DPA1, and approximately 470 for DPB1. The research as a whole found: In an earlier analysis of more than 500 of the donors, most TCR beta V segments appeared in productive rearrangements about 87% or about 30% of the time, broadly matching IMGT annotations. Because the 87-base-pair reads could not distinguish some IMGT-functional V segments, including TRBV6-2 and TRBV6-3, those segments were excluded. It was suggested by the authors that the approach could potentially be generalized to other disease states and immunological phenotypes. Presence/absence analyses assumed roughly uniform sequencing depth across donors, an assumption that may not hold. An association between a missense DCLRE1C variant and V-gene and J-gene trimming of TCR beta chains was found in a later genetic analysis and replicated in an independent cohort. The classifier was reported to diagnose cytomegalovirus status with high specificity and sensitivity in both the original cohort and the validation cohort. Because HLA typing was missing for some donors at each locus, association tests included only the typed subset. Three of the identified cytomegalovirus-associated TCR beta chains were confirmed in vitro to be specific for cytomegalovirus antigens. In a later analysis, the rate of TCR association differed among HLA loci, with DRB1 alleles having the most associated TCRs and HLA-C alleles having the fewest. A further reported finding was that TCR beta sequences accurately predicted the HLA-A and HLA-B alleles for most subjects in the first cohort. A total of around 150 TCR beta chains were listed by the study as associated with cytomegalovirus. A group of highly shared sequence variants was considered likely to be a technical artifact of the sequencing pipeline. The only immune exposure information available for the cohort was CMV serostatus. A later analysis reported that several top co-occurrence clusters appeared linked to parvovirus B19, influenza, CMV and Epstein-Barr virus. According to a later analysis, most CMV-associated TCR beta chains appeared to be HLA-restricted, and the HLA associations seemed to be driven largely by CMV exposure. When HLA alleles, especially DR and DQ, strongly co-occurred, attributing TCR associations to individual alleles was difficult. Correlated functional status among segregating V segments might be attributable to linkage disequilibrium, but an unknown experimental factor could not be ruled out. Most TCR sequences were seen in very few donors, while some public TCRs were found in many individuals. Over 15 rarely observed V segments, including chromosome 9 orphons, were excluded from the earlier analysis of approximately 500 of the donors because counts were too low. In this cohort, only TCR beta chains were sequenced, and detectable features were limited by the absence of alpha or paired-chain data. At a false discovery rate of 0.05, a later analysis linked 16,951 TCR beta sequences to specific HLA alleles. In a later analysis, HLA-associated TCR beta chains were found to be more clonally expanded and to have lower generation probabilities than equally common non-associated chains. In a later genetic analysis, fewer N-insertions in productive TCRs were reported among donors in an Asian-associated ancestry cluster than the approximately 670-donor mean.

The library was made by the immunoSEQ multiplex PCR assay. For the multiplex PCR, a mixture combining 60 forward primers for TCR Vbeta segments and 13 reverse primers for TCR Jbeta segments was used. A multiplex PCR assay on genomic DNA amplified the CDR3 region of rearranged TCR beta genes. On the Illumina HiSeq System, the amplified TCR beta libraries were sequenced as 87-base-pair reads. On the study's bioinformatics: A later analysis counted approximately 84 million unique TCR beta chains across the roughly 700 repertoires, and 10 million to 11 million of these chains were shared by at least two donors. Raw reads were error-corrected and collapsed into unique sequences with a nearest-neighbor algorithm that merged closely related sequences to remove PCR and sequencing errors. V, D and J gene segments were assigned by aligning CDR3 sequences to IMGT reference sequences. For a sequence to be retained, at least a six-nucleotide match to both a V gene segment and a J gene segment was required. Rearrangements were classified as productive when the CDR3 lacked stop codons and remained in frame with V and J, and all other rearrangements were classified as non-productive. Following IMGT convention, CDR3 was defined as the stretch from the second conserved V-encoded cysteine to the conserved J-encoded phenylalanine. The earlier analysis of about 610 of the donors excluded sequences that lacked an unambiguous match to a single V gene segment. In an earlier analysis of some 590 of the donors, V segments were called functional above 56.7% productive rearrangements and were called segregating when the between-donor standard deviation exceeded 5%. A statistical classification framework was developed to diagnose cytomegalovirus status using the catalog of TCR beta chain sequences. In a later analysis, V and J genes were assigned by comparing TCR nucleotide sequences against IMGT/GENE-DB human TR gene sequences. A later analysis assigned CDR3 sequences and most-parsimonious VDJ recombination scenarios with the TCRdist pipeline. In a later analysis, every TCR beta chain was defined by the combination of its CDR3 amino acid sequence and its V-gene family, and reads without a unique V-gene family were dropped. In a later analysis, fewer than 600 highly shared, low-generation-probability nucleotide sequences were removed to address suspected cross-contamination and a sequencing artifact. In a later analysis, a clonal expansion index was calculated for each public chain from normalized within-repertoire ranks of inferred template counts. In a later analysis, generation probabilities were computed with a VDJ recombination model fitted to out-of-frame rearrangements, and the resulting probabilities were checked against IGoR. Hypergeometric tests were used in a later analysis to score TCR-TCR, TCR-HLA and TCR-CMV co-occurrence, with a repertoire-size bias correction applied to the TCR pairs. A later analysis estimated false discovery rates by permuting HLA or CMV assignments 20 times. In a later analysis, co-occurring TCRs were grouped using DBSCAN, and TCRdist sequence similarity was added for clustering within HLA-allele-positive subsets. Co-occurrence clustering excluded repertoires with fewer than 30,000 or more than 120,000 public chains, plus five with anomalous nucleotide sharing. TCRdb re-hosts the immuneACCESS table, in-frame sequences only. Its copies lack some clones; in the studies checked, an unresolved V gene accounts for under half of them, and the cause for the rest is not known. V and J calls and clone size are copied from that table; D and trimming were computed from the DNA. The sample yields approximately 170,000 clones; about 72% were counted once. The top ten constitute more than 1.3% of the sample.

This clone was picked up a small number of times. Its antigen is still unknown. The sample holds no much larger clone one base away, and base qualities are not on file. In total, 600 or so healthy bone marrow donors made up the cohort. Cohort members were all nominally healthy when sampled, although unrecorded immune exposures were likely present. The donor was CMV seronegative and was included in the group of 352 seronegative cohort members. Each donor provided a peripheral blood sample, and peripheral blood mononuclear cells were used for TCR beta sequencing. The Qiagen DNeasy Blood Extraction Kit was used to extract genomic DNA from the blood cell samples. Including the terminal cysteine and phenylalanine, the CDR3 comprises 13 residues. This entry keeps only the CDR3 DNA: 39 bases, framed from base 1. CDR1 and CDR2, looked up from the germline V gene, are MRHNA and SNTAGT. Between the V and J ends, shortened by 6 bases and 8 bases respectively, the junction contains 11 bases.

The clonotype originates from a girl under 18 in good health and CMV-seronegative. The material sequenced was PBMCs. The sequence links TRBV6-4 to TRBJ1-6, with the D gene too uncertain to name. The CDR3 has the sequence CASSPTRDSPLHF. The sequenced DNA: TGTGCCAGCAGCCCGACGAGGGATTCACCCCTCCACTTT.